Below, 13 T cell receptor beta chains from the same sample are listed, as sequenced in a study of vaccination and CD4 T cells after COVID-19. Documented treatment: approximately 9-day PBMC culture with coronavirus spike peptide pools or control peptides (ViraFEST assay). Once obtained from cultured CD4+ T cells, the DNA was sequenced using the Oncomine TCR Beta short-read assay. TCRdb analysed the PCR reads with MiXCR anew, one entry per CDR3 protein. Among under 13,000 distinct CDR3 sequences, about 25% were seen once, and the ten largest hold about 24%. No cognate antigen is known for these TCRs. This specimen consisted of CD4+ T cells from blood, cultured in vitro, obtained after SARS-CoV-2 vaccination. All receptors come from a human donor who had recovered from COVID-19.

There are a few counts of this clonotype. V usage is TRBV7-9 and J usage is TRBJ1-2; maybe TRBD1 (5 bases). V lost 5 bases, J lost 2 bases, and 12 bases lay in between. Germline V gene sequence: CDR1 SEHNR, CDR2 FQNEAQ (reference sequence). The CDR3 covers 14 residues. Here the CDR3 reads CASSKTVQNYGYTF. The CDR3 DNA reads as TGTGCCAGCAGCAAGACAGTACAAAACTATGGCTACACCTTC.

CDR3 sequence reads: CASSLSGGISYEQYF. In DNA, the CDR3 is TGTGCCAGCAGTTTATCTGGCGGTATATCCTACGAGCAGTACTTC. The chain recombines TRBV28 with TRBJ2-7; no firm D call. CDR3 length equals 15 residues. Germline V gene data show CDR1 as MDHEN and CDR2 as SYDVKM. Trimming left V 1 base short and J 1 base short, with 11 bases between.

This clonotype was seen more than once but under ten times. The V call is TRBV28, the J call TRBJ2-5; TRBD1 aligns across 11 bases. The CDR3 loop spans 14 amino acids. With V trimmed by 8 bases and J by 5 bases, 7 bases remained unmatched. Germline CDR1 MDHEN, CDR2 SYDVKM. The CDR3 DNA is TGTGCCAGCCGGGACAGGGGGTCCAGGGAGACCCAGTACTTC. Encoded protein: CASRDRGSRETQYF.

The CDR3 protein is CSARYSAEYEQYF. For the CDR3, the DNA is TGCAGTGCTAGATACAGTGCGGAGTACGAGCAGTACTTC. The chain joins TRBV20-1 to TRBJ2-7, with unresolved D. The CDR3 covers 13 residues. CDR1 is DFQATT, CDR2 SNEGSKA, per germline (reference sequence). V lost 2 bases, J lost 4 bases, and 12 bases lay in between.

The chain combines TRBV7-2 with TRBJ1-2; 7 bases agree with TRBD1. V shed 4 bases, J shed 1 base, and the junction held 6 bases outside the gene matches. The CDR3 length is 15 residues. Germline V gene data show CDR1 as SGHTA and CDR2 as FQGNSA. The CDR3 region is CASSSRDRHNYGYTF. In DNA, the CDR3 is TGTGCCAGCAGCTCTCGGGACAGACATAACTATGGCTACACCTTC.

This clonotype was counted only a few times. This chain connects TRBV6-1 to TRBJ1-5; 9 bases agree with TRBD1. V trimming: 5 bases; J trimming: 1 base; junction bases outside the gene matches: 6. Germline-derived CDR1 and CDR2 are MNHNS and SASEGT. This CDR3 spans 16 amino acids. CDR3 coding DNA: TGTGCCAGCAGTCCCTGGACAGGGGCGAGCAATCAGCCCCAGCATTTT. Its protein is CASSPWTGASNQPQHF.

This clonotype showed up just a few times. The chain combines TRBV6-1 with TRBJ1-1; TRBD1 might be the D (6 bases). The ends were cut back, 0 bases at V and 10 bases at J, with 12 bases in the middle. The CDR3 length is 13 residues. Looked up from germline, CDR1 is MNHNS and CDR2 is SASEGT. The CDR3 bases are TGTGCCAGCAGTGAAGCGTCTCAGGGGCGAGCTTTCTTT. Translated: CASSEASQGRAFF.

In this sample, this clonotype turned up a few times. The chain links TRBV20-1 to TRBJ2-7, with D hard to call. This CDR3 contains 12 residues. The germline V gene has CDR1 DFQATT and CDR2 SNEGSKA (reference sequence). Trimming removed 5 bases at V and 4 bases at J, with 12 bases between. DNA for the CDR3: TGCAGTGCTCCCCGTGGGGTTTACGAGCAGTACTTC. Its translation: CSAPRGVYEQYF.

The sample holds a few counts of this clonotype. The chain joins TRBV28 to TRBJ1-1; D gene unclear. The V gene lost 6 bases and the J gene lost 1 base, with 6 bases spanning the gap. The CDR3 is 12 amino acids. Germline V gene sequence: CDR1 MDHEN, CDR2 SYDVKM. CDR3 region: CASRDENTEAFF. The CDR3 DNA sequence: TGTGCCAGCAGGGATGAGAACACTGAAGCTTTCTTT.

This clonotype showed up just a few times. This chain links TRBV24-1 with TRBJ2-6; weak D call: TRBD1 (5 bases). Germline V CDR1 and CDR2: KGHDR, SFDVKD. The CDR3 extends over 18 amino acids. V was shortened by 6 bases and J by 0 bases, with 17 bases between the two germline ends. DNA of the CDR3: TGTGCCACCAGTCACAGGTGGGGCCCTAGCTCTGGGGCCAACGTCCTGACTTTC. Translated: CATSHRWGPSSGANVLTF.

The CDR3 sequence is CASSRDPTDTQYF. In DNA, the CDR3 is TGTGCCAGCAGTCGGGACCCCACAGATACGCAGTATTTT. The chain carries TRBV11-3 and TRBJ2-3, with D possibly called TRBD1 or TRBD2 (5 bases each). The V end was cut by 6 bases, the J end by 2 bases, with 9 bases between. The germline CDR1 and CDR2 sequences are SGHNT and YENEEA. CDR3 length: 13 amino acids.

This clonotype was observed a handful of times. This CDR3 reads CASSLDLQETQYF. In DNA form, the CDR3 reads TGTGCCAGCAGCTTAGACTTACAAGAGACCCAGTACTTC. The J gene is TRBJ2-5, the V gene TRBV11-3; D is undetermined. Germline V gene lookup returns CDR1 SGHNT and CDR2 YENEEA. CDR3 size: 13 residues. V lost 0 bases, J lost 2 bases, and 4 bases lay in between.

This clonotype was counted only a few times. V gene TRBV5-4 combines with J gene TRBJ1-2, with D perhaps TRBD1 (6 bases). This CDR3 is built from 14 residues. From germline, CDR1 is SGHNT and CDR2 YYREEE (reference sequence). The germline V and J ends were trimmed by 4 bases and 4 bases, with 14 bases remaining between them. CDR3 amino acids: CASSASLGGYGYTF. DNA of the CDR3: TGTGCCAGCAGCGCCTCCTTAGGGGGCTATGGCTACACCTTC.